Here is one TCR beta chain with its context. The sample contains more than one DNA sequence encoding this CDR3. There are 15 residues in the CDR3. The germline gives CDR1 LNHDA, CDR2 SQIVND (reference sequence). V gave up 3 bases and J gave up 0 bases, with 9 bases separating them. The method was immunoSEQ multiplex PCR; TCRdb's version includes in-frame clones alone and lacks a portion of them. The sample includes 100,000 to 150,000 clones, around nine tenths seen only once; the top ten take about 2.5%. The data were obtained in a study of control samples from healthy donors and cancer patients. This receptor was taken from a man aged 40-50 years in good health. The gene calls are TRBV19 and TRBJ2-1, with D uncertain. Sequenced sample: blood. CDR3 DNA: TGTGCCAGTAGTATGGACCGAAGCTCCTACAATGAGCAGTTCTTC. Its protein is CASSMDRSSYNEQFF.